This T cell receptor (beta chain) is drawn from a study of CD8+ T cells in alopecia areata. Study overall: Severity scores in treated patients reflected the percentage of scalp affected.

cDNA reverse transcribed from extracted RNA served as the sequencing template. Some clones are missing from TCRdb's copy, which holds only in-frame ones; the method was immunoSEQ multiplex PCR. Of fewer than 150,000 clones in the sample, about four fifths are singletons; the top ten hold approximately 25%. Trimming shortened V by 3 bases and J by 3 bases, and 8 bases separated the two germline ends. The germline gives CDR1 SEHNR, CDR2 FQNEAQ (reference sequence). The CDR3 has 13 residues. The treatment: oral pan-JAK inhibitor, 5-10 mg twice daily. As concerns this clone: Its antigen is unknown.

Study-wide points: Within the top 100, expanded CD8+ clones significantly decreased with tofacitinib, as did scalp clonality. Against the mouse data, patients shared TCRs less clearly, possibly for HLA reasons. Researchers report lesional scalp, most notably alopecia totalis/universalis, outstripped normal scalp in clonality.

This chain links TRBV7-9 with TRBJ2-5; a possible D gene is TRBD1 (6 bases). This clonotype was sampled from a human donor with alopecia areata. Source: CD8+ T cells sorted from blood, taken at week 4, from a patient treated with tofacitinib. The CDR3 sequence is CASSFRTEETQYF. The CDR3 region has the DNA TGTGCCAGCAGCTTCCGGACAGAAGAGACCCAGTACTTC.